The 10 T cell receptor beta chains below were found in one sample sequenced in a study of blood T cell repertoires in COVID-19. Measured with immunoSEQ multiplex PCR; TCRdb has only the in-frame clones, and not every one. The table has just over 300,000 clones, over 75% seen once. Source material: PBMCs or T cells enriched from blood (not recorded which). The receptors here all came from a man aged 25 to 45 who had recovered from COVID-19.

The chain has TRBV7-9 and TRBJ2-7, with 10 bases that match TRBD2. The CDR3 has 14 amino acids. Germline CDR1 SEHNR, CDR2 FQNEAQ (reference sequence). The V gene end was trimmed by 5 bases and the J gene end by 0 bases; junction bases not matched to a gene: 1. The CDR3 DNA sequence: TGTGCCAGCAGCCGGACTAGCGGCTCCTACGAGCAGTACTTC. Its translation is CASSRTSGSYEQYF.

The V gene is TRBV5-1, the J gene TRBJ1-6; 11 positions match TRBD1. The CDR3 length is 17 residues. J was trimmed by 7 bases and V by 3 bases; bases with no gene match: 9. Germline V gene data show CDR1 as SGHRS and CDR2 as YFSETQ. CDR3 in amino acids: CASSSRPGQGDNSPLHF. CDR3 DNA: TGCGCCAGCAGCTCCAGGCCGGGACAGGGGGACAATTCACCCCTCCACTTT.

In this sample, this clone turned up once. The chain has TRBV7-9 and TRBJ2-5; the D is unclear. The germline V gene has CDR1 SEHNR and CDR2 FQNEAQ (reference sequence). The length of the CDR3 is 16 residues. Trimming left V 1 base short and J 2 bases short, with 14 bases between. For the CDR3, the DNA is TGTGCCAGCAGCTTAGGGCCCCCCGGGTATCAAGAGACCCAGTACTTC. This translates into CASSLGPPGYQETQYF.

The chain recombines TRBV2 with TRBJ1-2, with TRBD1 identical over 9 bases. The CDR3 runs 15 residues. Germline assignment: CDR1 SNHLY and CDR2 FYNNEI. Trimming at V came to 3 bases and at J to 5 bases, leaving 7 bases not matched to a gene. The CDR3 reads CASSDTPDRGYGYTF. CDR3 DNA: TGTGCCAGCAGTGACACTCCTGACAGGGGGTATGGCTACACCTTC.

The chain has TRBV29-1 and TRBJ2-2; the match to TRBD1 covers 8 bases. The CDR3 covers 14 residues. Germline trimming cut 3 bases from V and 3 bases from J; bases unmatched to any gene: 3. CDR1 SQVTM and CDR2 ANQGSEA come from the germline V gene. CDR3 protein: CSVDRGLDTGELFF. CDR3 nucleotide sequence: TGCAGCGTTGACAGGGGGCTGGACACCGGGGAGCTGTTTTTT.

V and J are TRBV6-2 or TRBV6-3 and TRBJ1-1, with 10 bases fitting TRBD1. Germline values: CDR1 MNHEY, CDR2 SVGEGT. This CDR3 region has 16 residues. V shed 6 bases and J 3 bases; nucleotides not matched to a gene: 10. CDR3 DNA: TGTGCCAGCAGCCGGGGGGGGACAGGGGACGACACTGAAGCTTTCTTT. It specifies CASSRGGTGDDTEAFF.

The rearrangement joins TRBV5-6 to TRBJ1-2; a possible D gene is TRBD1 (6 bases). This CDR3 has 13 amino acids. Looked up from germline, CDR1 is SGHDT and CDR2 is YYEEEE. Trimming left V 1 base short and J 5 bases short, with 9 bases between. CDR3 residues: CASSLTGWYGYTF. The CDR3 bases are TGTGCCAGCAGCTTGACAGGGTGGTATGGCTACACCTTC.

V is TRBV10-3 and J is TRBJ1-1; D is perhaps TRBD1 (5 bases). Trimming took 9 bases from V and 4 from J, leaving 21 bases between them. CDR1 is ENHRY and CDR2 is SYGVKD in the germline V gene. The CDR3 runs 15 residues. In DNA form, the CDR3 reads TGTGCCATAGACGGAGGGGCCTACTCGGGCACTGAAGCTTTCTTT. It codes for CAIDGGAYSGTEAFF.

The chain uses TRBV11-2 and TRBJ2-2; no firm D call. Trimming took 1 base from V and 6 from J, leaving 12 bases between them. CDR3 length: 15 amino acids. The germline V gene encodes CDR1 SGHAT and CDR2 FQNNGV. The CDR3 nucleotides read TGTGCCAGCAGCTTAGTTACCCAAATAGCCGGGGAGCTGTTTTTT. It encodes CASSLVTQIAGELFF.

The rearrangement links TRBV30 to TRBJ2-4, with 9 bases fitting TRBD1. The junction had 11 bases not matched to a gene; V was cut back by 1 base and J by 7 bases. Germline V gene data show CDR1 as GTSNPN and CDR2 as SVGIG (reference sequence). The CDR3 extends over 16 amino acids. For the CDR3, the DNA is TGTGCCTGGAGTGCAGACCGGACAGGGGTCTTTAACATTCAGTACTTC. This translates into CAWSADRTGVFNIQYF.